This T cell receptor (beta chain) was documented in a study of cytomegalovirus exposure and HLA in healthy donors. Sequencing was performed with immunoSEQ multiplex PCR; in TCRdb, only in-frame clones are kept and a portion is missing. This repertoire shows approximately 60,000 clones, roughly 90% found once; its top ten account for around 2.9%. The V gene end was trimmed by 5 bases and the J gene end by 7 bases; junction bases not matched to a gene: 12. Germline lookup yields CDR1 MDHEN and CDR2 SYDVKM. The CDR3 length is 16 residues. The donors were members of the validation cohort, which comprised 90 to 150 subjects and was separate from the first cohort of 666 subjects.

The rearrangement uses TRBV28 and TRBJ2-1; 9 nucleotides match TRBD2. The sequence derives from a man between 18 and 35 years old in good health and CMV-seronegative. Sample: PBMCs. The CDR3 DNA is TGTGCCAGCAGTCAATTGCTAGCGGGGAAGAGGAATGAGCAGTTCTTC. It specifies CASSQLLAGKRNEQFF.